This T cell receptor (beta chain) came from a study of blood T cell repertoires in COVID-19. Study in general: The United States, Italy and Spain were the sources of the acute and convalescent COVID-19 samples.

Sequencing was performed with immunoSEQ multiplex PCR; in TCRdb, only in-frame clones are kept and a portion is missing. This sample has more than 300,000 clones, with roughly 80% found just once. The CDR3 consists of 15 residues. The trim removed 7 bases at V and 19 bases at J, leaving 19 bases unmatched. Germline loops: CDR1 MNHNY, CDR2 SVGAGI (reference sequence). The TCR originated in a woman between 45 and 65 years old who had recovered from COVID-19. Sequenced: PBMCs or T cells enriched from blood (not recorded which). The V call is TRBV6-6, the J call TRBJ1-6, with 10 bases lining up with TRBD1. CDR3 DNA sequence: TGTGCCAGCAACCCGTGGGGGACAGGGGTTTTGGAGCCTCACTTT. Its protein is CASNPWGTGVLEPHF.